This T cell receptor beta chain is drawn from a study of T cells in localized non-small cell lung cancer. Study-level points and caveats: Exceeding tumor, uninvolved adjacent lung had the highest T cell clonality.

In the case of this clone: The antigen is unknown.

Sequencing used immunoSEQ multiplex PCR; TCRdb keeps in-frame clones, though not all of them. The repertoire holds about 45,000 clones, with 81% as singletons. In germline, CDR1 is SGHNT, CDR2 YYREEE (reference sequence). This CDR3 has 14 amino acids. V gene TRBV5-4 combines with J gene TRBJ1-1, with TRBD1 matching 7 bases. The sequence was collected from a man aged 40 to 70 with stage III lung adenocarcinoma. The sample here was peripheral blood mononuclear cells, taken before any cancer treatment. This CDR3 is CATRQGSMNTEAFF. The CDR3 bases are TGTGCGACCCGACAGGGAAGTATGAACACTGAAGCTTTCTTT.